The 5 T cell receptor beta chains listed next were all sequenced from one sample in a study of T cells in Graves' hyperthyroidism and ophthalmopathy. TCR beta CDR3 regions were amplified from RNA transcripts. The TCR CDR3 was amplified in a first-round RT-PCR using the HTBI primer set. TCRdb re-analysed the multiplex PCR reads in MiXCR, keeping a single row per CDR3 protein. The sample shows 300,000 to 450,000 distinct CDR3 sequences, 13% of them seen only once. The sample comprised blood. The receptors originated from a man aged 25-40 years with Graves' hyperthyroidism that later progressed to Graves' ophthalmopathy.

The sample holds many counts of this clonotype. This chain uses TRBV5-1 with TRBJ1-1; TRBD1 aligns across 8 bases. The CDR3 is made up of 15 amino acids. V trimming: 1 base; J trimming: 4 bases; junction bases outside the gene matches: 6. Germline V gene data show CDR1 as SGHRS and CDR2 as YFSETQ. CDR3 DNA sequence: TGCGCCAGCAGCTTGACCGGACAGGGAGGCACTGAAGCTTTCTTT. Residues: CASSLTGQGGTEAFF.

The chain has TRBV30 and TRBJ1-4, with D tentatively TRBD1 (6 bases). V was trimmed by 2 bases and J by 8 bases, leaving 15 bases between them. The germline V gene encodes CDR1 GTSNPN and CDR2 SVGIG (reference sequence). The CDR3 has 14 residues. The CDR3 spells CAWSMAGVQEKLFF. CDR3 nucleotide sequence: TGTGCCTGGAGTATGGCAGGGGTTCAGGAAAAACTGTTTTTT.

This clonotype was recorded at least ten times. The V gene is TRBV2, the J gene TRBJ1-6; no definite D call. Trimming left V 4 bases short and J 9 bases short, with 13 bases between. Germline V CDR1 and CDR2: SNHLY, FYNNEI. This CDR3 is 14 amino acids long. The CDR3 spells CASSGGFPGSPLHF. The CDR3, as DNA: TGTGCCAGCAGTGGGGGATTTCCTGGTTCACCCCTCCACTTT.

The chain has TRBV5-4 and TRBJ2-7; 7 nucleotides line up with TRBD1. Germline lookup yields CDR1 SGHNT and CDR2 YYREEE (reference sequence). Trimming took 4 bases from V and 0 from J; bases not matched to a gene: 7. The length of the CDR3 is 15 residues. As DNA, the CDR3 is TGTGCCAGCAGCAACGACAGGGTATTCTCCTACGAGCAGTACTTC. Protein: CASSNDRVFSYEQYF.

This clonotype showed up just a few times. V gene TRBV5-1 combines with J gene TRBJ1-4, with D possibly being TRBD1 (5 bases). The germline CDR1 and CDR2 sequences are SGHRS and YFSETQ. V was cut by 0 bases and J by 4 bases, with 10 bases left in between. The CDR3 length is 15 residues. The CDR3, as DNA: TGCGCCAGCAGCTTGGCCGGGGGGGGTAATGAAAAACTGTTTTTT. It yields the protein CASSLAGGGNEKLFF.